Listed below are T cell receptor beta chains from one sample, sequenced in a study of CD8+CD57+ T cells in acquired aplastic anemia. TCRdb reprocessed the reads with MiXCR, giving one entry per CDR3 protein. This table has 400,000 to 450,000 distinct CDR3 sequences, around 68% appearing once. The specimen was sorted CD4+, CD8+, or CD8+CD57+ T cells (not recorded which) from PBMCs. These receptors were taken from a human donor in good health, serving as a control. The CDR3 runs from the conserved cysteine through the conserved F or W. Fields, in order: J gene, V gene, clone size, D gene, CDR3 length, CDR3 protein, CDR3 DNA. D genes are given only for firm matches. The size of a clone is reported for some rows only, either as once, few or many, or as a class for expanded clones.

J gene: TRBJ1-6
V gene: TRBV19
clone size: many
D gene: TRBD1
CDR3 length: 16
CDR3 protein: CASSIRDRGRNSPLHF
CDR3 DNA: TGTGCCAGTAGTATCAGGGACAGGGGGCGGAATTCACCCCTCCACTTT

J gene: TRBJ2-1
V gene: TRBV20-1
clone size: -
D gene: -
CDR3 length: 14
CDR3 protein: CSARFGAGYNEQFF
CDR3 DNA: TGCAGTGCTAGATTTGGGGCGGGGTACAATGAGCAGTTCTTC

J gene: TRBJ2-7
V gene: TRBV5-1
clone size: -
D gene: TRBD1
CDR3 length: 15
CDR3 protein: CASSPDGQGECEQYF
CDR3 DNA: TGCGCCAGCAGCCCAGATGGACAGGGTGAGTGCGAGCAGTACTTC

J gene: TRBJ1-2
V gene: TRBV10-3
clone size: -
D gene: TRBD1
CDR3 length: 15
CDR3 protein: CASGEGTGINYDYTF
CDR3 DNA: TGTGCCAGCGGCGAGGGGACAGGGATTAACTATGACTATACCTTC

J gene: TRBJ1-1
V gene: TRBV20-1
clone size: many
D gene: -
CDR3 length: 14
CDR3 protein: CSARDIVGYTEAFF
CDR3 DNA: TGCAGTGCTAGAGATATTGTCGGTTACACTGAAGCTTTCTTT

J gene: TRBJ1-6
V gene: TRBV7-8
clone size: -
D gene: -
CDR3 length: 14
CDR3 protein: CASSVRVAGSRDHF
CDR3 DNA: TGTGCCAGCAGCGTAAGGGTAGCGGGGTCACGCGACCACTTT

J gene: TRBJ1-6
V gene: TRBV6-5
clone size: many
D gene: -
CDR3 length: 16
CDR3 protein: CASSPGPSSYNSPLHF
CDR3 DNA: TGTGCCAGCAGCCCGGGACCGAGCTCCTATAATTCACCCCTCCACTTT

J gene: TRBJ1-1
V gene: TRBV20-1
clone size: -
D gene: -
CDR3 length: 13
CDR3 protein: CSVHRGPNTEAFF
CDR3 DNA: TGCAGTGTCCACCGGGGGCCGAACACTGAAGCTTTCTTT

J gene: TRBJ1-5
V gene: TRBV20-1
clone size: -
D gene: -
CDR3 length: 12
CDR3 protein: CSARVDDHMAHF
CDR3 DNA: TGCAGTGCTAGAGTGGACGATCATATGGCGCATTTT

J gene: TRBJ2-7
V gene: TRBV7-7
clone size: -
D gene: TRBD1
CDR3 length: 16
CDR3 protein: CASSPRTGEIRLEQYF
CDR3 DNA: TGTGCCAGCAGTCCTCGGACAGGGGAGATACGTCTCGAGCAGTACTTC

J gene: TRBJ1-5
V gene: TRBV7-9
clone size: -
D gene: -
CDR3 length: 15
CDR3 protein: CASSLLPGAGAYEHF
CDR3 DNA: TGTGCCAGCAGCCTACTGCCCGGAGCAGGCGCCTACGAGCATTTT

J gene: TRBJ1-4
V gene: TRBV12-5
clone size: -
D gene: -
CDR3 length: 13
CDR3 protein: CASGFLENEKLFF
CDR3 DNA: TGTGCTAGTGGCTTCCTCGAAAATGAAAAACTGTTTTTT

J gene: TRBJ1-2
V gene: TRBV21-1
clone size: -
D gene: -
CDR3 length: 17
CDR3 protein: CASSKSGTGVSNYGYTF
CDR3 DNA: TGTGCCAGCAGCAAATCGGGAACAGGGGTTTCTAACTATGGCTACACCTTC

J gene: TRBJ2-7
V gene: TRBV9
clone size: few
D gene: -
CDR3 length: 15
CDR3 protein: CASSVADHRSYEQYF
CDR3 DNA: TGTGCCAGCAGCGTAGCAGATCACCGGTCCTACGAGCAGTACTTC

J gene: TRBJ2-7
V gene: TRBV5-1
clone size: -
D gene: -
CDR3 length: 11
CDR3 protein: CASSPRRQRSF
CDR3 DNA: TGTGCCAGCAGCCCGAGGAGACAGCGATCCTTC

J gene: TRBJ2-2
V gene: TRBV7-9
clone size: -
D gene: -
CDR3 length: 15
CDR3 protein: CASSWQWQGPGTLFF
CDR3 DNA: TGTGCCAGCAGCTGGCAGTGGCAGGGCCCGGGAACACTGTTTTTT

J gene: TRBJ2-7
V gene: TRBV6-5
clone size: many
D gene: TRBD2
CDR3 length: 14
CDR3 protein: CASSYSSGGYEQYF
CDR3 DNA: TGTGCCAGCAGTTACTCAAGCGGGGGCTACGAGCAGTACTTC

J gene: TRBJ1-6
V gene: TRBV7-8
clone size: many
D gene: TRBD1
CDR3 length: 15
CDR3 protein: CASSHRGQVNSPLHF
CDR3 DNA: TGTGCCAGCAGCCACCGTGGACAGGTCAATTCACCCCTCCACTTT

J gene: TRBJ1-2
V gene: TRBV20-1
clone size: many
D gene: TRBD1
CDR3 length: 13
CDR3 protein: CSARGRQGYGYTF
CDR3 DNA: TGCAGTGCTAGAGGCCGACAGGGGTATGGCTACACCTTC

J gene: TRBJ1-3
V gene: TRBV7-9
clone size: -
D gene: TRBD1
CDR3 length: 17
CDR3 protein: CASSQVTQTGLSPTIYF
CDR3 DNA: TGTGCCAGCAGCCAAGTTACTCAGACAGGGTTAAGTCCCACCATATATTTT

J gene: TRBJ2-7
V gene: TRBV5-1
clone size: -
D gene: TRBD1
CDR3 length: 16
CDR3 protein: CASSLVGQGDSYEQYF
CDR3 DNA: TGCGCCAGCAGCTTGGTGGGACAGGGGGATTCCTACGAGCAGTACTTC

J gene: TRBJ2-7
V gene: TRBV9
clone size: -
D gene: TRBD1
CDR3 length: 13
CDR3 protein: CASSFMDRDNEQF
CDR3 DNA: TGTGCCAGCAGCTTCATGGACAGGGACAACGAGCAGTTC

J gene: TRBJ1-1
V gene: TRBV5-8
clone size: many
D gene: -
CDR3 length: 13
CDR3 protein: CASSKTVNTEAFF
CDR3 DNA: TGTGCCAGCAGTAAGACAGTGAACACTGAAGCTTTCTTT

J gene: TRBJ1-5
V gene: TRBV20-1
clone size: -
D gene: -
CDR3 length: 12
CDR3 protein: CSARERWGLEHF
CDR3 DNA: TGCAGTGCTAGGGAACGATGGGGGCTAGAGCATTTT

J gene: TRBJ1-5
V gene: TRBV2
clone size: many
D gene: -
CDR3 length: 14
CDR3 protein: CASSQQGTDQPQHF
CDR3 DNA: TGTGCCAGCAGCCAACAGGGTACCGATCAGCCCCAGCATTTT

J gene: TRBJ2-5
V gene: TRBV20-1
clone size: many
D gene: TRBD2
CDR3 length: 15
CDR3 protein: CSARGRAGGQETQYF
CDR3 DNA: TGCAGTGCTAGGGGGCGAGCGGGGGGGCAAGAGACCCAGTACTTC

J gene: TRBJ1-2
V gene: TRBV2
clone size: -
D gene: -
CDR3 length: 13
CDR3 protein: CASSTNWSDGYAF
CDR3 DNA: TGTGCCAGCAGCACGAACTGGAGTGATGGCTACGCGTTC

J gene: TRBJ2-7
V gene: TRBV20-1
clone size: -
D gene: TRBD1
CDR3 length: 12
CDR3 protein: CSALRQGYEQYF
CDR3 DNA: TGCAGTGCCCTACGACAGGGGTACGAGCAGTACTTC

J gene: TRBJ1-4
V gene: TRBV19
clone size: -
D gene: -
CDR3 length: 17
CDR3 protein: CASSPRGYGYADGSRIF
CDR3 DNA: TGTGCCAGTAGTCCCAGGGGCTATGGATACGCCGACGGTTCACGGATTTTT